A single sample is the source of the 6 T cell receptor beta chains below, sequenced in a study of T cells in Graves' hyperthyroidism and ophthalmopathy (dated by TCRdb to 2018 to 2020). Libraries were constructed by multiplex PCR. The sample was run on an Illumina HiSeq 2000. TCR beta CDR3 regions were amplified from RNA transcripts. The TCR CDR3 was subjected to a first round of RT-PCR using the HTBI primer set and the Qiagen OneStep RT-PCR kit. TCRdb applied fastp at Q25 and MiXCR to the public reads, then kept only in-frame beta chains. Rows matching on CDR3 protein sequence are summarized as one entry with the most common DNA and genes. The sample includes about 360,000 distinct CDR3 sequences, with around 14% observed a single time. The top ten clones comprise around 9.2% of the sample. The material sequenced was blood. Receptor source: a woman under 30 with Graves' hyperthyroidism.

This clonotype appeared many times. This chain uses TRBV28 with TRBJ1-5; weak D call: TRBD1 (5 bases). Germline V CDR1 and CDR2: MDHEN, SYDVKM. Trimming left V 7 bases short and J 4 bases short, with 14 bases between. The CDR3 sequence is 14 residues long. The CDR3 DNA sequence: TGTGCCAGCATCCCCGACAGCCGAAATCAGCCCCAGCATTTT. The encoded protein is CASIPDSRNQPQHF.

V usage is TRBV24-1 and J usage is TRBJ2-1; maybe TRBD1 (6 bases). Trimming cost V 3 bases and J 5 bases, with 19 bases left between them. The length of the CDR3 is 17 residues. Germline V gives CDR1 KGHDR, CDR2 SFDVKD. Written as DNA, the CDR3 is TGTGCCACCAGTGATATCAAACAGGGCTACCGGAACAATGAGCAGTTCTTC. Protein sequence: CATSDIKQGYRNNEQFF.

This chain joins TRBV7-9 and TRBJ1-6; 9 nucleotides agree with TRBD1. This CDR3 has 19 amino acids. Looked up from germline, CDR1 is SEHNR and CDR2 is FQNEAQ (reference sequence). V dropped 6 bases and J dropped 3; count of bases not matched to a gene: 15. CDR3 nucleotide sequence: TGTGCCAGCAGAGCCAGTAGCGCACAGGGGGCTCGCTATAATTCACCCCTCCACTTT. It encodes CASRASSAQGARYNSPLHF.

Comments on this clonotype: Here the CDR3 omits its conserved ending phenylalanine or tryptophan, so a read error is the likely source. The chain couples TRBV28 to TRBJ2-7; no firm D call. The length of the CDR3 is 13 residues. Germline assignment: CDR1 MDHEN and CDR2 SYDVKM. V was clipped by 3 bases and J by 3 bases, with 9 bases between them. Here the CDR3 reads CASSLGQSYEQYL. The CDR3 nucleotides are TGTGCCAGCAGTTTGGGCCAAAGCTACGAGCAGTACCTC.

In this sample, this clonotype turned up many times. J is TRBJ2-1 and V is TRBV28, with 7 bases lining up with TRBD1. Germline trimming cut 5 bases from V and 5 bases from J; bases unmatched to any gene: 9. CDR1 MDHEN and CDR2 SYDVKM come from the germline V gene. The CDR3 totals 15 residues. DNA of the CDR3: TGTGCCAGCAGTACTCCGGGACAGAAGGACAATGAGCAGTTCTTC. Encoded protein: CASSTPGQKDNEQFF. Supplemented by reference TRBV28 and TRBJ2-1, the full variable domain reads DVKVTQSSRYLVKRTGEKVFLECVQDMDHENMFWYRQDPGLGLRLIYFSYDVKMKEKGDIPEGYSVSREKKERFSLILESASTNQTSMYLCASSTPGQKDNEQFFGPGTRLTVL.

This clonotype was picked up many times. This rearrangement joins TRBV10-3 to TRBJ2-5; D is unresolved. CDR1 is ENHRY, CDR2 SYGVKD, per germline. The CDR3 totals 11 residues. The germline V and J ends were trimmed by 5 bases and 1 base, with 2 bases remaining between them. The CDR3 DNA is TGTGCCATCAGTTCCCAAGAGACCCAGTACTTC. Translated: CAISSQETQYF.